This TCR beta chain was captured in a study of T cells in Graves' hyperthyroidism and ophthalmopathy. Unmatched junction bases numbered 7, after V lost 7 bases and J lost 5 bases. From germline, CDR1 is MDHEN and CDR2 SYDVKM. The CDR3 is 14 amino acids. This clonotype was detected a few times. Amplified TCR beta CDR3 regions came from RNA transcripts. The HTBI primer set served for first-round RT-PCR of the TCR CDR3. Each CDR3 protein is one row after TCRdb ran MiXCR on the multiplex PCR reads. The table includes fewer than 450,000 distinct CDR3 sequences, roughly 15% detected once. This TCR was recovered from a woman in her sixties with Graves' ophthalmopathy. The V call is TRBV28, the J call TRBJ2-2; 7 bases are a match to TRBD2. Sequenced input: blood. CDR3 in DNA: TGTGCCAGCACCTTGGGAGGGTCAACCGGGGAGCTGTTTTTT. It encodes CASTLGGSTGELFF.